The 23 T cell receptor beta chains below come from one sample, sequenced in a study of T cells in Graves' hyperthyroidism and ophthalmopathy. There were TCR beta CDR3 regions amplified from RNA transcripts. First-round RT-PCR targeting the TCR CDR3 was performed with the HTBI primer set. TCRdb recomputed calls from the multiplex PCR reads with MiXCR, one row per CDR3 protein. Here the sample spans around 260,000 distinct CDR3 sequences, approximately 26% being singletons. Source material: blood. Receptors originate from a man aged 35-49 years with Graves' hyperthyroidism that later progressed to Graves' ophthalmopathy.

The chain is built from TRBV11-2 and TRBJ2-2; 11 nucleotides match TRBD2. Germline values: CDR1 SGHAT, CDR2 FQNNGV. Trimming removed 8 bases from V and 2 bases from J; junction bases left unmatched: 4. The CDR3 runs to 15 residues. The CDR3 DNA reads TGTGCCAGCGGAGGGACTAGCGGCAACACCGGGGAGCTGTTTTTT. Translation: CASGGTSGNTGELFF.

The chain combines TRBV2 with TRBJ2-5; 9 bases are a match to TRBD1. Germline V lookup: CDR1 SNHLY, CDR2 FYNNEI. The V segment lost 7 bases and the J segment 4 bases; nucleotides outside the gene matches: 10. This CDR3 has 15 amino acids. The CDR3 DNA follows: TGTGCCAGCACCACCGACAGGGGGGTCCGAGAGACCCAGTACTTC. It specifies CASTTDRGVRETQYF.

This chain links TRBV2 with TRBJ1-5, with TRBD1 matching over 9 bases. The V segment lost 7 bases and the J segment 3 bases; nucleotides outside the gene matches: 4. Germline assignment: CDR1 SNHLY and CDR2 FYNNEI. The CDR3 spans 14 residues. Here the CDR3 DNA reads TGTGCCAGCAAGGGGGACAGGGCCAATCAGCCCCAGCATTTT. As protein: CASKGDRANQPQHF.

This clonotype was recorded at least ten times. The rearrangement links TRBV12-3 or TRBV12-4 to TRBJ1-2; D is ambiguous. This CDR3 region has 13 residues. The V end lost 6 bases, the J end lost 8 bases, and 16 bases lay between the germline ends. The CDR3 loop is CASSPGVGWGYTF. CDR3 DNA sequence: TGTGCCAGCAGCCCCGGGGTGGGCTGGGGCTACACCTTC.

V and J are TRBV13 and TRBJ2-2; TRBD1 is a possible D gene (5 bases). CDR1 is PRHDT and CDR2 is FYEKMQ in the germline V gene (reference sequence). The CDR3 spans 15 residues. V lost 3 bases and J lost 4, with 12 bases in between. CDR3 loop: CASSFGARGTGELFF. CDR3 coding DNA: TGTGCCAGCAGCTTTGGGGCGCGTGGCACCGGGGAGCTGTTTTTT.

This clonotype was counted at least ten times. The chain employs TRBV29-1 and TRBJ1-2; TRBD1 might be the D (6 bases). Germline V gene data show CDR1 as SQVTM and CDR2 as ANQGSEA. Trimming removed 2 bases at V and 5 bases at J, with 12 bases between. This CDR3 has 13 amino acids. In nucleotides, the CDR3 is TGCAGCGTTGAACTCGGGACAATTTATGGCTACACCTTC. Translating gives CSVELGTIYGYTF.

In its sample, this clonotype was seen many times. The chain carries TRBV20-1 and TRBJ1-2; 8 bases match TRBD1. Germline assignment: CDR1 DFQATT and CDR2 SNEGSKA (reference sequence). V was clipped by 6 bases and J by 4 bases; unmatched bases: 4. The CDR3 has 12 amino acids. This chain's CDR3 is CSAVQGGYGYTF. The CDR3 DNA reads as TGCAGTGCGGTACAGGGGGGCTATGGCTACACCTTC.

The rearrangement joins TRBV6-1 to TRBJ2-5, with TRBD2 matching over 15 bases. The CDR3 runs to 16 residues. In germline, CDR1 is MNHNS, CDR2 SASEGT. J was trimmed by 0 bases and V by 8 bases; bases with no gene match: 4. The CDR3 loop reads CASGRTSGRDQETQYF. DNA for the CDR3: TGTGCCAGCGGTCGGACTAGCGGGAGGGACCAAGAGACCCAGTACTTC.

This clonotype was observed many times. The V and J genes are TRBV4-1 and TRBJ2-4; D unclear. The CDR3 covers 16 residues. V was pared by 5 bases and J by 0 bases, with 14 bases between. Germline CDR1 and CDR2: MGHRA and YSYEKL. This CDR3 is CASSNLGRSAKNIQYF. Written as DNA, the CDR3 is TGCGCCAGCAGCAACTTGGGCAGGTCAGCCAAAAACATTCAGTACTTC.

V usage is TRBV6-1 and J usage is TRBJ1-5; weak D call: TRBD1 (5 bases). Germline assignment: CDR1 MNHNS and CDR2 SASEGT. The V and J ends lost 8 bases and 4 bases respectively, with 12 bases between them. The CDR3 runs 13 residues. The CDR3 sequence is CASELGGNQPQHF. CDR3 sequence (DNA): TGTGCCAGCGAGCTCGGGGGGAATCAGCCCCAGCATTTT.

This rearrangement joins TRBV7-2 to TRBJ2-5; D is possibly TRBD1 (6 bases). The V gene lost 5 bases and the J gene lost 1 base, with 11 bases spanning the gap. This CDR3 comprises 14 residues. Germline V gene data show CDR1 as SGHTA and CDR2 as FQGNSA. CDR3: CASSHRDLQETQYF. CDR3 DNA sequence: TGTGCCAGCAGCCACAGGGATCTCCAAGAGACCCAGTACTTC.

There are many counts of this clonotype. The chain combines TRBV13 with TRBJ2-3; 7 positions agree with TRBD2. CDR3 length: 14 residues. CDR1 PRHDT and CDR2 FYEKMQ come from the germline V gene (reference sequence). After removal of 8 bases from V and 5 bases from J, the junction contained 10 bases not matched to a gene. The CDR3, as DNA: TGTGCCAGCTTCCGGACTAGAGGTCGAGATACGCAGTATTTT. Translated, it gives CASFRTRGRDTQYF.

This clonotype was seen repeatedly, ten times or more. The chain combines TRBV9 with TRBJ2-7, with 13 bases identical to TRBD2. The germline CDR1 and CDR2 sequences are SGDLS and YYNGEE. The CDR3 totals 15 residues. With 0 bases clipped from V and 4 bases from J, the junction kept 1 base outside the gene matches. The CDR3 reads CASSVGTSGSYEQYF. In DNA, the CDR3 is TGTGCCAGCAGCGTAGGGACTAGCGGGAGTTACGAGCAGTACTTC.

This clonotype was counted between two and nine times. The CDR3 ends on some other residue instead of the conserved phenylalanine or tryptophan, so this is likely a read error. The chain carries TRBV3-1 and TRBJ2-7, with D possibly TRBD1 on 5 matching bases. Germline V gene data show CDR1 as LGHDT and CDR2 as YNNKEL (reference sequence). Trimming removed 4 bases from V and 4 bases from J, with 17 bases in between. The CDR3 covers 15 residues. In DNA form, the CDR3 reads TGTGCCAGCAGCCTCCAGGGTGGGGTCAGGTACGAGCAGTACCTC. Protein product: CASSLQGGVRYEQYL.

This clonotype was seen repeatedly, ten times or more. The chain uses TRBV3-1 and TRBJ1-2; 9 bases line up with TRBD1. After removal of 4 bases from V and 4 bases from J, the junction contained 10 bases not matched to a gene. The CDR3 totals 16 residues. Germline-derived CDR1 and CDR2 are LGHDT and YNNKEL (reference sequence). CDR3 coding DNA: TGTGCCAGCAGCCCGCAACCCTCACAGGGGGCCTATGGCTACACCTTC. It is translated as CASSPQPSQGAYGYTF.

The sample holds many counts of this clonotype. The chain has TRBV19 and TRBJ1-3; a possible D gene is TRBD1 (5 bases). There are 14 residues in the CDR3. V lost 6 bases, J lost 7 bases, and 16 bases lay in between. From germline, CDR1 is LNHDA and CDR2 SQIVND (reference sequence). The CDR3 DNA reads TGTGCCAGTAGCCCCGGGGGGACCATTAACACCATATATTTT. It is translated as CASSPGGTINTIYF.

This clonotype was recorded at least ten times. This chain connects TRBV11-1 to TRBJ2-2, with 10 bases matching TRBD1. J gave up 1 base and V 2 bases, and 4 bases lay outside the gene matches. This CDR3 comprises 17 residues. Germline values: CDR1 SGHAT, CDR2 FQDESV (reference sequence). CDR3 region: CASSLIRDRGNTGELFF. The CDR3 DNA reads TGTGCCAGCAGCTTAATACGGGACAGGGGGAACACCGGGGAGCTGTTTTTT. Based on the CDR3 plus reference TRBV11-1 and TRBJ2-2, the full variable domain is EAEVAQSPRYKITEKSQAVAFWCDPISGHATLYWYRQILGQGPELLVQFQDESVVDDSQLPKDRFSAERLKGVDSTLKIQPAELGDSAMYLCASSLIRDRGNTGELFFGEGSRLTVL.

This clonotype was counted many times. The rearrangement links TRBV2 to TRBJ2-2; D may be TRBD1 (6 bases). The CDR3 runs to 16 residues. The germline gives CDR1 SNHLY, CDR2 FYNNEI. V lost 4 bases and J lost 3, with 15 bases in between. This chain's CDR3 is CASSVNFPGDTGELFF. The CDR3 region has the DNA TGTGCCAGCAGTGTTAATTTCCCAGGGGACACCGGGGAGCTGTTTTTT.

This clonotype has ten or more counts. The rearrangement uses TRBV20-1 and TRBJ1-1; TRBD1 is a possible D gene (6 bases). The germline V gene has CDR1 DFQATT and CDR2 SNEGSKA (reference sequence). This CDR3 has 14 amino acids. The V gene lost 1 base and the J gene lost 0 bases, with 9 bases spanning the gap. DNA for the CDR3: TGCAGTGCTAGAGGAGGGGGTTTGAACACTGAAGCTTTCTTT. It yields the protein CSARGGGLNTEAFF.

This clonotype has a count of ten or more. This chain connects TRBV29-1 to TRBJ2-2; D unresolved. Germline CDR1 reads SQVTM; CDR2 reads ANQGSEA. The CDR3 loop spans 13 amino acids. Trimming pared 3 bases from V and 3 bases from J, leaving 8 bases between. CDR3 DNA: TGCAGCGTTGATTCTTCGCACACCGGGGAGCTGTTTTTT. It is translated as CSVDSSHTGELFF.

J is TRBJ2-5 and V is TRBV12-3 or TRBV12-4; D unresolved. The CDR3 has 15 amino acids. V was cut by 2 bases and J by 1 base, with 11 bases left in between. CDR3 DNA: TGTGCCAGCAGTTTAAGAAGAGCCCCCCAAGAGACCCAGTACTTC. This sequence encodes CASSLRRAPQETQYF.

Many counts were recorded for this clonotype. The V gene is TRBV6-5, the J gene TRBJ1-2, with TRBD1 matching 10 bases. After removal of 0 bases from V and 8 bases from J, the junction contained 6 bases not matched to a gene. This CDR3 has 15 residues. CDR1 is MNHEY and CDR2 is SVGAGI in the germline V gene. CDR3 coding DNA: TGTGCCAGCAGTTACTCGAGGACAGGGGGTCGGGGCTACACCTTC. Its translation: CASSYSRTGGRGYTF.

The sample holds many counts of this clonotype. The rearrangement uses TRBV24-1 and TRBJ2-2; D is ambiguous. The V gene lost 6 bases and the J gene lost 5 bases, with 9 bases spanning the gap. The CDR3 runs to 13 residues. CDR1 is KGHDR, CDR2 SFDVKD, per germline. The CDR3 DNA is TGTGCCACCAGTCTCGTAGGGACCGGGGAGCTGTTTTTT. Protein: CATSLVGTGELFF.